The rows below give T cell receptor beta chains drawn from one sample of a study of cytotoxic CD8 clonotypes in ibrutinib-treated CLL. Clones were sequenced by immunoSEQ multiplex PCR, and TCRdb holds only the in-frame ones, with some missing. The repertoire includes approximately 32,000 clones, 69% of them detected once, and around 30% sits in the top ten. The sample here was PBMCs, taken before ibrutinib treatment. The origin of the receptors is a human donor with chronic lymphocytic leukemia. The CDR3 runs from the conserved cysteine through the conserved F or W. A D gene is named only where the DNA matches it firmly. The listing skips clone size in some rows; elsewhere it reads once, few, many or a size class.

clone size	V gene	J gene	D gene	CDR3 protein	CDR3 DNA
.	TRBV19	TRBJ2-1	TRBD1	CASSKGQGTGNEQFF	TGTGCCAGTAGTAAGGGACAGGGGACGGGCAATGAGCAGTTCTTC
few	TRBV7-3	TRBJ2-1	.	CASSFLSSHSYNEQFF	TGTGCCAGCAGCTTCCTGTCCTCCCACTCCTACAATGAGCAGTTCTTC
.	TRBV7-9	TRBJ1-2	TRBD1	CASRPGDSLIFSGGYTF	TGTGCCAGCAGACCTGGGGACAGCCTTATATTTTCTGGAGGCTACACCTTC
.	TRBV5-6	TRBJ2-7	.	CASSYTSPYEQYF	TGTGCCAGCAGCTACACTAGCCCCTACGAGCAGTACTTC
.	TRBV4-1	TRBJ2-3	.	CASSQDGADTQYF	TGCGCCAGCAGCCAAGACGGGGCAGATACGCAGTATTTT
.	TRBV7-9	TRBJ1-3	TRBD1	CASSLDRGNTIYF	TGTGCCAGCAGCTTAGACAGGGGCAACACCATATATTTT
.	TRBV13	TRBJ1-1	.	CASSLDLGRRARTEAFF	TGTGCCAGCAGCTTAGATCTGGGACGGCGGGCTCGAACTGAAGCTTTCTTT
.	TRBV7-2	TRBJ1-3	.	CASSPGGDGNTIYF	TGTGCCAGCAGCCCAGGAGGGGACGGAAACACCATATATTTT
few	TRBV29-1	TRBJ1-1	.	CSVVTGGTEAFF	TGCAGCGTAGTAACAGGAGGCACTGAAGCTTTCTTT
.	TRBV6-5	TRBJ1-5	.	CASRPTGYDQPQHF	TGTGCCAGCAGGCCTACAGGGTACGATCAGCCCCAGCATTTT
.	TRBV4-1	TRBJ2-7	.	CASSPKTLGSYEQYF	TGCGCCAGCAGCCCGAAGACCCTGGGATCCTACGAGCAGTACTTC
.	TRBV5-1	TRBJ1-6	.	CASSPEARGSPLHF	TGCGCCAGCAGCCCCGAGGCGAGGGGTTCACCCCTCCACTTT
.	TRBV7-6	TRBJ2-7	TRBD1	CASSLGQGHYEQYF	TGTGCCAGCAGCTTAGGACAGGGACACTACGAGCAGTACTTC
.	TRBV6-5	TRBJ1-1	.	CASNKGTMNTEAFF	TGTGCCAGCAATAAGGGGACCATGAACACTGAAGCTTTCTTT
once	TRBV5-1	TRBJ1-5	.	CASRSGTGTNQPQHF	TGCGCCAGCAGATCTGGGACGGGAACGAATCAGCCCCAGCATTTT
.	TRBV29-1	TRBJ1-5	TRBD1	CSAGGQYNQPQHF	TGCAGCGCCGGGGGACAGTACAATCAGCCCCAGCATTTT
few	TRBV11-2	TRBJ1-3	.	CASSLGSLGTIYF	TGTGCCAGCAGCTTAGGCAGCCTTGGCACCATATATTTT
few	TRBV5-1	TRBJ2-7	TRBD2	CASSWGGGASYEQYF	TGCGCCAGCAGCTGGGGCGGGGGAGCATCCTACGAGCAGTACTTC
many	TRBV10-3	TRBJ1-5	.	CAIRGGSNQPQHF	TGTGCCATCAGGGGAGGAAGCAATCAGCCCCAGCATTTT
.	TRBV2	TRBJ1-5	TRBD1	CASQPLTGASQPQHF	TGTGCCAGCCAACCTCTAACAGGGGCAAGCCAGCCCCAGCATTTT
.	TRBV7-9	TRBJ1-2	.	CASSETGRQGGYTF	TGTGCCAGCAGCGAGACAGGCCGGCAGGGTGGCTACACCTTC
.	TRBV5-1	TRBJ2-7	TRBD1	CASSLGQADTYEQYF	TGCGCCAGCAGCTTAGGACAGGCAGACACCTACGAGCAGTACTTC
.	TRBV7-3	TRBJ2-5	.	CASSLSSKETQYF	TGTGCCAGCAGCTTGTCTAGCAAAGAGACCCAGTACTTC
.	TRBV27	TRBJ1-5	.	CASSPHSAHGVQPQHF	TGTGCCAGCAGCCCTCACTCAGCCCATGGGGTTCAGCCCCAGCATTTT
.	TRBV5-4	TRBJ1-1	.	CASSLGVMNTEAFF	TGTGCCAGCAGCTTGGGGGTTATGAACACTGAAGCTTTCTTT
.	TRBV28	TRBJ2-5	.	CASSLAKRWETQYF	TGTGCCAGCAGTTTGGCCAAGCGGTGGGAGACCCAGTACTTC
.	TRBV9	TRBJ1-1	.	CASRSGDGTTEAFF	TGTGCCAGCAGGTCAGGGGACGGAACTACTGAAGCTTTCTTT
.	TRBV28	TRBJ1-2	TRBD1	CASSPQTGENGYTF	TGTGCCAGCAGTCCACAGACAGGGGAAAATGGCTACACCTTC
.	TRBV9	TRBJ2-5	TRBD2	CASSVGAPGLAGQETQYF	TGTGCCAGCAGCGTGGGAGCCCCGGGACTAGCGGGACAAGAGACCCAGTACTTC
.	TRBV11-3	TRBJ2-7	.	CASSLYQGSYEQYF	TGTGCCAGCAGCTTATATCAGGGGTCCTACGAGCAGTACTTC
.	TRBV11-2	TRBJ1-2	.	CASSSSGALYGYTF	TGTGCCAGCAGCTCCTCCGGGGCGCTCTATGGCTACACCTTC
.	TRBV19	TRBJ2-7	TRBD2	CASSISSGGAYEQYF	TGTGCCAGTAGTATTTCCAGCGGGGGAGCCTACGAGCAGTACTTC
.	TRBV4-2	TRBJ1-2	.	CASSQGTDGYTF	TGTGCCAGCAGCCAGGGGACGGATGGCTACACCTTC
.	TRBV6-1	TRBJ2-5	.	CASSEIGMETQYF	TGTGCCAGCAGTGAGATAGGGATGGAGACCCAGTACTTC
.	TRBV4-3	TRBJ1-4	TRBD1	CASSRGQNNEKLFF	TGCGCCAGCAGCCGGGGACAGAATAATGAAAAACTGTTTTTT
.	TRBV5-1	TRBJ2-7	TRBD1	CASSLWGSGTVSYEQYF	TGCGCCAGCAGCTTGTGGGGTTCCGGGACAGTCTCCTACGAGCAGTACTTC
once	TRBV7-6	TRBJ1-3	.	CASSLVREPSGNTIYF	TGTGCCAGCAGCTTAGTACGGGAGCCCTCTGGAAACACCATATATTTT
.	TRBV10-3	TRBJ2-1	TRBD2	CAISEREADYNEQFF	TGTGCCATCAGTGAGCGGGAGGCTGACTACAATGAGCAGTTCTTC